This T cell receptor beta chain emerged from a study of metastatic and nonmetastatic thyroid tumors. Study context: Repertoires of blood and of tissue (tumor or nodule) from malignant and benign thyroid patients were compared.

General observations from the study: The study reportedly found significantly higher TCR beta diversity in malignant thyroid tumors than benign nodules, in blood and tumor.

The CDR3 has 16 residues. Germline CDR1 is GTSNPN and CDR2 is SVGIG (reference sequence). V was trimmed by 0 bases and J by 0 bases, leaving 11 bases between them. The entire patient cohort was treatment-naive prior to thyroid surgery. Details on this clone: Its specificity is unknown.

How the authors handled the data: Clinicopathological groups of papillary thyroid cancer showed CDR3 differences that were used to build a distant-metastasis classifier. TCRdb used MiXCR to call clones anew from the PCR reads. Clone size and V and J calls follow TCRdb, not the original study. In the table there are about 92,000 clones, under 15% of which are singletons. The source is a female donor with papillary thyroid cancer or a benign thyroid nodule (not recorded which). Some clones in this sample may be carry-over from other donors' samples. The sample comprised blood. V usage is TRBV30 and J usage is TRBJ1-4; no reliable D call. The CDR3 is CAWSVRRVATNEKLFF. The DNA for the CDR3 is TGTGCCTGGAGTGTACGGCGAGTCGCAACTAATGAAAAACTGTTTTTT.